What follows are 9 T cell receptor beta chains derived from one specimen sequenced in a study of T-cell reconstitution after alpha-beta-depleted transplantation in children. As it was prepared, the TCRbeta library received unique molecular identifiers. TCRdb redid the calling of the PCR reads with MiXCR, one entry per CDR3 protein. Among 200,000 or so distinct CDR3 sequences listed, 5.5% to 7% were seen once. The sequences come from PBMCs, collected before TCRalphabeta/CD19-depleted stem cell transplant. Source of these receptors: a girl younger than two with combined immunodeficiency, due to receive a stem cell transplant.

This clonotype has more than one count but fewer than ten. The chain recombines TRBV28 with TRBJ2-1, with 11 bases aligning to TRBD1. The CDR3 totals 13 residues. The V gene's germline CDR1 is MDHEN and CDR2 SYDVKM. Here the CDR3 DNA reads TGTGGGATCCGGGACAGGGGGGACAATGAGCAGTTCTTC. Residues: CGIRDRGDNEQFF.

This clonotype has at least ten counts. The CDR3 coding sequence is TGTGCCAGCAGCTTGCACCGGGACAATACGCAGTATTTT. It yields the protein CASSLHRDNTQYF. This chain joins TRBV9 and TRBJ2-3; D possibly corresponds to TRBD1 (6 bases). The CDR3 covers 13 residues. CDR1 and CDR2 from the germline V gene are SGDLS and YYNGEE. V gave up 4 bases and J gave up 7 bases, with 13 bases separating them.

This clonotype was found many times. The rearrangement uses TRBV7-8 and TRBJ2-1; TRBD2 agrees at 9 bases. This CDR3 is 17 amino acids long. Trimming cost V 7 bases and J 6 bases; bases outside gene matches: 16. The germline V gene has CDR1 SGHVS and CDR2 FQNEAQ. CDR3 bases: TGTGCCAGCACCAATAGGGGCCAGCGGGGGGCCAGCAATGAGCAGTTCTTC. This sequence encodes CASTNRGQRGASNEQFF.

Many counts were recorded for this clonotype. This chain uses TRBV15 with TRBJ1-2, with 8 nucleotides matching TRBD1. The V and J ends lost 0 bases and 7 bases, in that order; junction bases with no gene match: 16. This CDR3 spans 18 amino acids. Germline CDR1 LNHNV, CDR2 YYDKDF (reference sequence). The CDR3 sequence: CATSREDRGSRLTFGYTF. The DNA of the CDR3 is TGTGCCACCAGCAGAGAAGACAGGGGATCCCGATTAACTTTTGGCTACACCTTC.

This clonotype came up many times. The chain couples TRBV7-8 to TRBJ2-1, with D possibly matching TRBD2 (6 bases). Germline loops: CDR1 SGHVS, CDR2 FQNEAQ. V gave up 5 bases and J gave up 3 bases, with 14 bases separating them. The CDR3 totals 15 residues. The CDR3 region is CASSPPRDFYNEQFF. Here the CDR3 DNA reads TGTGCCAGCAGCCCCCCCCGGGACTTCTACAATGAGCAGTTCTTC.

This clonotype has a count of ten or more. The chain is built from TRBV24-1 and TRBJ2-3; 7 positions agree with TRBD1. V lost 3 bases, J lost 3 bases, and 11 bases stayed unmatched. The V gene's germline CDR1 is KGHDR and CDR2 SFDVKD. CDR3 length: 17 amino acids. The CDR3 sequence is CATSDPARGIGTDTQYF. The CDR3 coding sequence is TGTGCCACCAGTGATCCCGCCAGGGGGATAGGAACAGATACGCAGTATTTT.

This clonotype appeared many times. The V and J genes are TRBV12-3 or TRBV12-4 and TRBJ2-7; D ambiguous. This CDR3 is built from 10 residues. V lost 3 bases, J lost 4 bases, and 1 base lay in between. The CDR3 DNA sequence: TGTGCCAGCAGTTTGTACGAGCAGTACTTC. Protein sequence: CASSLYEQYF.

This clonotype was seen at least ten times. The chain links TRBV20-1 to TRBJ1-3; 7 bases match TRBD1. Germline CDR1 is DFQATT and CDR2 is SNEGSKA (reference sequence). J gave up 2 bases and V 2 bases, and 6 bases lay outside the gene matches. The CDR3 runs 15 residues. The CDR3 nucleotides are TGCAGTGCTAGACCATACAGGGGTCCTGGAAACACCATATATTTT. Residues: CSARPYRGPGNTIYF.

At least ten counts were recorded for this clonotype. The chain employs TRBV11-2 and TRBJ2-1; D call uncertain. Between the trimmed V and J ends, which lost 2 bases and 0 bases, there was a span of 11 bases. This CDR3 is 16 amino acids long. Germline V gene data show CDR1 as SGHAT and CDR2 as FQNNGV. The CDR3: CASSLKTVSSYNEQFF. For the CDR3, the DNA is TGTGCCAGCAGCTTAAAGACGGTCAGCTCCTACAATGAGCAGTTCTTC.